This entry describes one T cell receptor beta chain. What it binds is unknown. Study-level results: Tumor memory CD4+ T cell TCR gene usage clustered with blood and lymph node memory CD4+ cells and lymph node naive CD4+ cells. Tumor Tregs overlapped most with tumor, then blood, naive CD4+ cells.

Constant-region reverse primers amplified full-length variable regions, followed by semi-nested Nested Universal Primer A PCR. Via MiXCR, TCRdb re-called the 5' RACE reads, giving one row per CDR3 protein. Of over 50,000 distinct CDR3 sequences in the sample, approximately 23% were seen once. The receptor was isolated from a female donor with breast cancer. The sample consisted of tumor-infiltrating naive CD4+ T cells sorted from the breast tumor. Subset of the sample: naive CD4+ T cells, CD4+CD45RA+CD25-.

The CDR3 DNA follows: TGCGCCAGCAGCACAGATACAGGGGGCTGGACCACGGGCTATGGCTACACCTTC. Translating gives CASSTDTGGWTTGYGYTF. The gene calls are TRBV5-1 and TRBJ1-2; 9 bases are shared with TRBD1. This CDR3 is built from 18 residues. V shed 4 bases and J 4 bases; nucleotides not matched to a gene: 17. Germline assignment: CDR1 SGHRS and CDR2 YFSETQ.